The 2 T cell receptor beta chains below were found in one sample sequenced in a study of cytomegalovirus exposure and HLA in healthy donors. Amplification used 60 Vbeta primers and 13 Jbeta primers. The assay was immunoSEQ multiplex PCR, and TCRdb's table has in-frame clones only and misses some. The data show 130,000 to 150,000 clones, around 76% seen once. Sequencing used PBMCs. These receptors originate from a man between 18 and 29 years old in good health and CMV-seronegative.

The chain is built from TRBV6-6 and TRBJ2-1, with 11 bases lining up with TRBD2. Germline CDR1 MNHNY, CDR2 SVGAGI (reference sequence). The J segment lost 3 bases and the V segment lost 6 bases, leaving 7 bases of the junction unmatched. The CDR3 extends over 16 amino acids. This chain's CDR3 is CASRDSGGAFYNEQFF. In DNA form, the CDR3 reads TGTGCCAGCAGGGATAGCGGGGGGGCCTTCTACAATGAGCAGTTCTTC.

This chain links TRBV11-3 with TRBJ2-1; D perhaps matches TRBD2 (6 bases). CDR3 length equals 16 residues. Trimming pared 4 bases from V and 2 bases from J, leaving 15 bases between. CDR1 SGHNT and CDR2 YENEEA come from the germline V gene. CDR3 nucleotides: TGTGCCAGCAGCTGGGCGGGGACGGAAACCTACAATGAGCAGTTCTTC. Amino acid sequence: CASSWAGTETYNEQFF.